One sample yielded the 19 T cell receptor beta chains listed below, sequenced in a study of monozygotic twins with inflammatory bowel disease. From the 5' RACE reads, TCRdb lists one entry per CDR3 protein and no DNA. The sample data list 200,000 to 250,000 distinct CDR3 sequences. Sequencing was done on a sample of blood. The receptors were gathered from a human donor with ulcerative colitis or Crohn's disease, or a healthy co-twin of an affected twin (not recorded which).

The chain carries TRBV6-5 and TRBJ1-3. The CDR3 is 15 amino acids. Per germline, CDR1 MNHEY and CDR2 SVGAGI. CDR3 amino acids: CASSYVWGSGNTIYF.

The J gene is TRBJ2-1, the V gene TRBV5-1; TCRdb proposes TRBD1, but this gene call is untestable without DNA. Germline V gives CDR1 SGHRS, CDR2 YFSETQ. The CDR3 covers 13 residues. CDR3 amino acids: CASSLRRGYEQFF.

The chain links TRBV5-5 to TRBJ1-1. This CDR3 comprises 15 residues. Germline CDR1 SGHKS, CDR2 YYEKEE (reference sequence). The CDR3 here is CASSPLGFRWTEAFF.

CDR3 protein: CASSPQSPYNEQFF. V is TRBV7-2 and J is TRBJ2-1. Germline V lookup: CDR1 SGHTA, CDR2 FQGNSA. The CDR3 is 14 residues long. The full variable domain, in which reference TRBV7-2 and TRBJ2-1 provide the parts outside the CDR3, is GAGVSQSPSNKVTEKGKDVELRCDPISGHTALYWYRQSLGQGLEFLIYFQGNSAPDKSGLPSDRFSAERTGGSVSTLTIQRTQQEDSAVYLCASSPQSPYNEQFFGPGTRLTVL.

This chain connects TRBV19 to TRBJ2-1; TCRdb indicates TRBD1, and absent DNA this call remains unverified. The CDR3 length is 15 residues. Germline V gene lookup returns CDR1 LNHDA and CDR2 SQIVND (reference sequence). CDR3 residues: CASAGPGASYNEQFF. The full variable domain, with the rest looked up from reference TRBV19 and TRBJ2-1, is DGGITQSPKYLFRKEGQNVTLSCEQNLNHDAMYWYRQDPGQGLRLIYYSQIVNDFQKGDIAEGYSVSREKKESFPLTVTSAQKNPTAFYLCASAGPGASYNEQFFGPGTRLTVL.

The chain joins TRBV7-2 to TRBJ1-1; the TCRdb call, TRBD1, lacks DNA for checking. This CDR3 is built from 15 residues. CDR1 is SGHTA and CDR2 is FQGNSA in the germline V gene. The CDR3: CASSAQTGANTEAFF.

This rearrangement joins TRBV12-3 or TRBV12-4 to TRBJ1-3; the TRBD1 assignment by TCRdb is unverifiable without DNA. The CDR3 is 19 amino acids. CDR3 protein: CASRFWGPGNRLSGNTIYF.

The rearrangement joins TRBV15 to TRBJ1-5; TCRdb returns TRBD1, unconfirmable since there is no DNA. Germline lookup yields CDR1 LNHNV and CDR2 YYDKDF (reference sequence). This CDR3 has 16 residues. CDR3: CATSNAPGDRSQPQHF.

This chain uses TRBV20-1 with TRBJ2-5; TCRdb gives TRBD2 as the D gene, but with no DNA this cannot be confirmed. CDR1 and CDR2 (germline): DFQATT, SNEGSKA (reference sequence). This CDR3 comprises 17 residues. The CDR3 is CSARRLAGSRYQETQYF.

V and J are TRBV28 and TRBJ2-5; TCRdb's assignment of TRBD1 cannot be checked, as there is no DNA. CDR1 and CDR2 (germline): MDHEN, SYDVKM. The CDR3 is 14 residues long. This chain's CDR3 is CASSGQGAQETQYF. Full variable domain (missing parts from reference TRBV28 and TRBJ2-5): DVKVTQSSRYLVKRTGEKVFLECVQDMDHENMFWYRQDPGLGLRLIYFSYDVKMKEKGDIPEGYSVSREKKERFSLILESASTNQTSMYLCASSGQGAQETQYFGPGTRLLVL.

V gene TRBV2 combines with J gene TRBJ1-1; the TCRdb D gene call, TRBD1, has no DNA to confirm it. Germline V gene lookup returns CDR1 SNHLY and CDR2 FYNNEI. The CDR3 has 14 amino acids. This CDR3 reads CASSEPGERTEAFF. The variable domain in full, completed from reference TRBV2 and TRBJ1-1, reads EPEVTQTPSHQVTQMGQEVILRCVPISNHLYFYWYRQILGQKVEFLVSFYNNEISEKSEIFDDQFSVERPDGSNFTLKIRSTKLEDSAMYFCASSEPGERTEAFFGQGTRLTVV.

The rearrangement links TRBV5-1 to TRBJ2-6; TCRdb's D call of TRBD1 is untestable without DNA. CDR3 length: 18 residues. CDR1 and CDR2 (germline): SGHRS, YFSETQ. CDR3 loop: CASSLDPQGLSGANVLTF.

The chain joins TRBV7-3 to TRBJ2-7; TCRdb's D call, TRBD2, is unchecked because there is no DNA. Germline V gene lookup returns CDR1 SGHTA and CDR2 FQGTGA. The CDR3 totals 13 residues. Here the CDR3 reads CASSSTSAREQYF.

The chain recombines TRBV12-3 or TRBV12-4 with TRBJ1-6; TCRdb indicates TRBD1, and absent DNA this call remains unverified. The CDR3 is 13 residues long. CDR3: CASRTGPGSPLHF.

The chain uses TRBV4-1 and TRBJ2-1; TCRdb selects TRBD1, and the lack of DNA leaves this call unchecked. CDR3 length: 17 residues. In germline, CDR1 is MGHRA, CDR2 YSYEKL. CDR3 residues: CASSQDAGASSYNEQFF.

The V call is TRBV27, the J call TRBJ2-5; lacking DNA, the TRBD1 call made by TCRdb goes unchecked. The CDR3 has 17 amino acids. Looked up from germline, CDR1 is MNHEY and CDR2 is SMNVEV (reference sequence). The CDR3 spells CASSLLGAPPRAETQYF.

CDR3 loop: CASDRSLSNQPQHF. This chain joins TRBV2 and TRBJ1-5; the TCRdb call, TRBD1, lacks DNA for checking. Germline-derived CDR1 and CDR2 are SNHLY and FYNNEI. The CDR3 covers 14 residues.

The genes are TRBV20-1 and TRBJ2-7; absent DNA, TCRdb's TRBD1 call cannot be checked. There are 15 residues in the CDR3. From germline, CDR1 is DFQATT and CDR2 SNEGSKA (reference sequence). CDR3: CSARQSRGPSYEQYF.

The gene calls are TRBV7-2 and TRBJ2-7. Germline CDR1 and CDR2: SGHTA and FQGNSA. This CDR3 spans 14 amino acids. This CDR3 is CASSLLLFTYEQYF.